This T cell receptor beta chain was sequenced during a study of response to subunit inactivated influenza vaccine. General study results and limits: Authors suggested few new T cells are recruited by each seasonal influenza vaccination.

This clonotype was counted a few times. The target antigen is unknown. TCRdb re-analysed the RT-PCR reads in MiXCR, keeping a single row per CDR3 protein. Here the sample spans more than 500,000 distinct CDR3 sequences, around 11% being singletons. V lost 8 bases and J lost 1, with 12 bases in between. The CDR3 extends over 14 amino acids. In addition, the sample was reused for a study of T cells expressing NK-cell markers. Turning to that study: For TCR beta, cDNA was produced by 5'RACE template switching with UMIs. Each TCR beta repertoire originated in sorted T cells that were CD3+CD56+NKG2C+, CD3+CD56+NKG2C- or CD3+CD56-NKG2C+.

The sequence came from a man in his fifties or sixties who received an inactivated influenza vaccine. Material: PBMCs from blood, obtained on the day of vaccination. This rearrangement joins TRBV12-3 or TRBV12-4 to TRBJ2-1; D not resolved. CDR3 sequence reads: CASFIDISYNEQFF. In DNA, the CDR3 is TGTGCCAGCTTTATAGATATTTCCTACAATGAGCAGTTCTTC.